Listed below are T cell receptor beta chains from one sample, sequenced in a study of identical twins. TCRdb recomputed calls from the 5' RACE reads with MiXCR, one row per CDR3 protein. The table lists roughly 720,000 distinct CDR3 sequences, 18% of them singletons. These records were also assigned to another study, of T cells expressing NK-cell markers.

The material sequenced was PBMCs. These receptors originate from a woman aged 18-29 years in good health. Each CDR3 is given without its conserved first and last residue.

>TRBV6-1
ASSQTTSGGELF
>TRBV4-1
ASRKTGNTGELF
>TRBV20-1
SARDQASGDYNEQF
>TRBV18
ASSPSQRQETQY
>TRBV6-2/TRBV6-3
ASREYYEQY
>TRBV21-1
ASSKDRGGRTYT
>TRBV7-3
ASSSGQGASGELF
>TRBV20-1
SAQDNNEQF
>TRBV10-3
AISLDRASNQPQH
>TRBV20-1
SARDDRGGETQY
>TRBV20-1
SAPGQGHTEAF
>TRBV6-5
ASSSSGLGHEQF
>TRBV7-2
ASSTRLAGTYEQY
>TRBV6-5
ASSYFGSGRSREQY
>TRBV2
ASNPDGGAAGYT
>TRBV12-3/TRBV12-4
ASSLGQSRETQY
>TRBV5-1
ASSLVSGVTETQY
>TRBV2
ASTQSSGEGHDTDTQY
>TRBV29-1
SVIADIAYEQY
>TRBV10-2
ASSSGGAGTDTQY
>TRBV12-3/TRBV12-4
ASSLDRVEQY
>TRBV12-3/TRBV12-4
ASSPGPHYEQY